The sequence of this T cell receptor beta chain was determined in a study of blood T cell repertoires in COVID-19. Study background: Specimens from acute and convalescent COVID-19 originated in the United States, Italy and Spain.

The table came from immunoSEQ multiplex PCR; TCRdb's copy has only in-frame clones and leaves some out. The sample lists approximately 300,000 clones; approximately 84% were seen once. The CDR3 has 17 residues. Trimming left V 2 bases short and J 2 bases short, with 16 bases between. Germline CDR1 and CDR2: ENHRY and SYGVKD. The specimen was PBMCs or T cells enriched from blood (not recorded which). V and J are TRBV10-3 and TRBJ2-1, with D perhaps TRBD2 (6 bases). This TCR was recovered from a man younger than 40 who had recovered from COVID-19. The CDR3 reads CAISEARTTPTYNEQFF. CDR3 in DNA: TGTGCCATCAGTGAGGCGAGGACTACTCCGACCTACAATGAGCAGTTCTTC.